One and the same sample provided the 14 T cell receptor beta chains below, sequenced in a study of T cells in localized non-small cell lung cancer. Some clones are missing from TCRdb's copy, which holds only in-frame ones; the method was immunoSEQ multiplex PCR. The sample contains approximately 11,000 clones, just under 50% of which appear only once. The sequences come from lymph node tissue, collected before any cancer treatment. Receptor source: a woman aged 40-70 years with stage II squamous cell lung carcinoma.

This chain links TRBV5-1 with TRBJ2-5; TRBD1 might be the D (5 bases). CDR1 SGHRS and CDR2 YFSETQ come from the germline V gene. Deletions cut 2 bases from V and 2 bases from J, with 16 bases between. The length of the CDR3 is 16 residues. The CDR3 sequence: CASSLGVGGYQETQYF. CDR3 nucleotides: TGCGCCAGCAGCTTAGGGGTCGGCGGTTATCAAGAGACCCAGTACTTC.

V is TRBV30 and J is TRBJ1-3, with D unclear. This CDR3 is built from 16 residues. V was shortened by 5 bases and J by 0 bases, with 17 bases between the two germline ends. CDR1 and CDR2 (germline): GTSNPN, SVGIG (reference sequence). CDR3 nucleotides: TGTGCCTGGGAACCCGGGAGGTTGAGCTCTGGAAACACCATATATTTT. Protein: CAWEPGRLSSGNTIYF.

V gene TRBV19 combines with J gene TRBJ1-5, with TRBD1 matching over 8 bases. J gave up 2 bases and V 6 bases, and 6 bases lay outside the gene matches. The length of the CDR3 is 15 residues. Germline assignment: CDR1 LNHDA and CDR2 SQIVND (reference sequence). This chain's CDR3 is CASRVQDRGNQPQHF. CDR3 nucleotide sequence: TGTGCCAGTAGGGTCCAGGACAGGGGCAATCAGCCCCAGCATTTT.

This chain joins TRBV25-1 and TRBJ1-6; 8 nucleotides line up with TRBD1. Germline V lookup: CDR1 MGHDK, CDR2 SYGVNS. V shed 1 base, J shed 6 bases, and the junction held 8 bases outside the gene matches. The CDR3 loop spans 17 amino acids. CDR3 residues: CASSELKGQVPNSPLHF. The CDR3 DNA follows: TGTGCCAGCAGTGAATTAAAGGGACAGGTACCTAATTCACCCCTCCACTTT.

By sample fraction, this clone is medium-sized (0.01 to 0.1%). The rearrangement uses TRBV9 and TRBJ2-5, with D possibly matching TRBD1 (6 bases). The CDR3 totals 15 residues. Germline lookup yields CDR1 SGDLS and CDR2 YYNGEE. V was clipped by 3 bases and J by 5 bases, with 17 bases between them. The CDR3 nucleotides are TGTGCCAGCAGCGCTCCGGGACACCCTCGGGAGACCCAGTACTTC. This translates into CASSAPGHPRETQYF. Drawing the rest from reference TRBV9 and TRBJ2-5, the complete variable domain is DSGVTQTPKHLITATGQRVTLRCSPRSGDLSVYWYQQSLDQGLQFLIQYYNGEERAKGNILERFSAQQFPDLHSELNLSSLELGDSALYFCASSAPGHPRETQYFGPGTRLLVL.

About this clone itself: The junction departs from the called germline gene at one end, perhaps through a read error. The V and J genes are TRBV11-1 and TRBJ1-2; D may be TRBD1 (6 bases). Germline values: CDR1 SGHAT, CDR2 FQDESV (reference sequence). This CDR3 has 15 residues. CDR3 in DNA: TGTGGCAGCAGCCCACCCGGACAGATAAACTATGGCTACACCTTC. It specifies CGSSPPGQINYGYTF.

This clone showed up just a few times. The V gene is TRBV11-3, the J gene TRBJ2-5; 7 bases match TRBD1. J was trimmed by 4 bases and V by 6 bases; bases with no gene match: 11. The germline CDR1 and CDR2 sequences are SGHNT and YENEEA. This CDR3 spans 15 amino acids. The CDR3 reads CASSTYRGRGETQYF. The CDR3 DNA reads TGTGCCAGCAGTACCTACAGGGGCCGGGGAGAGACCCAGTACTTC.

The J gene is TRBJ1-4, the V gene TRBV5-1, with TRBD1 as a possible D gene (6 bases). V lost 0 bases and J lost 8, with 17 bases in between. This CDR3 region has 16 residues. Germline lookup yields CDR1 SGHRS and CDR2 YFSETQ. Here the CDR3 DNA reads TGCGCCAGCAGCTTGGGGGGCAACAGGGCCGGAGAAAAACTGTTTTTT. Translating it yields CASSLGGNRAGEKLFF.

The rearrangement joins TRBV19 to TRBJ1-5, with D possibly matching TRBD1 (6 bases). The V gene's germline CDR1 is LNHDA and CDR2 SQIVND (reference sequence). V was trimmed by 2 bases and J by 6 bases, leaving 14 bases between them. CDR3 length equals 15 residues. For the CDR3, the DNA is TGTGCCAGTAGTATAATGGGGACAAACGGTCAGCCCCAGCATTTT. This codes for CASSIMGTNGQPQHF.

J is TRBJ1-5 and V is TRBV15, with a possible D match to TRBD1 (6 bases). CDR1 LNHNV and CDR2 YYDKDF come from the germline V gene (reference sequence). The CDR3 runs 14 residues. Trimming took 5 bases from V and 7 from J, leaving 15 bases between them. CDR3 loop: CATSPRTAKQPQHF. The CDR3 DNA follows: TGTGCCACCAGCCCACGGACAGCCAAACAGCCCCAGCATTTT.

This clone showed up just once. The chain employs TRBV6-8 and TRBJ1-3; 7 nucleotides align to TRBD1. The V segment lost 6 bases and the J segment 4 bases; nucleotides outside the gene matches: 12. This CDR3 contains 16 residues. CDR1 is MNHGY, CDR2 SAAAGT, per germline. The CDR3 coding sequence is TGTGCCAGCAGAACAGGACAGGCCGTGGGAGGAAACACCATATATTTT. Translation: CASRTGQAVGGNTIYF.

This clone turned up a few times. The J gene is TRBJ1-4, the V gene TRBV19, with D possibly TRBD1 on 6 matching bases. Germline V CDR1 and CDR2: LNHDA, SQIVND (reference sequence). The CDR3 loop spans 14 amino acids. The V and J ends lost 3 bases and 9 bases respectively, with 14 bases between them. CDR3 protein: CASSIGAGDKKLFF. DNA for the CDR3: TGTGCCAGTAGTATCGGGGCAGGGGACAAAAAACTGTTTTTT.

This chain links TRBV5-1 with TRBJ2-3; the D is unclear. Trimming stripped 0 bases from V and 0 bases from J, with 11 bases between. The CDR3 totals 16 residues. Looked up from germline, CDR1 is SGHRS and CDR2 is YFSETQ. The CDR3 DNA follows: TGCGCCAGCAGCTTGGAACATGCAGGAAGCACAGATACGCAGTATTTT. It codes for CASSLEHAGSTDTQYF.

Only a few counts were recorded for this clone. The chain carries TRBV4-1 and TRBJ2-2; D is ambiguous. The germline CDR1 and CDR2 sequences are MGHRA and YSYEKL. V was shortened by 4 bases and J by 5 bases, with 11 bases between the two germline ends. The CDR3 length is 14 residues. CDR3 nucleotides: TGCGCCAGCAGCCCCAATGCGGTAACCGGGGAGCTGTTTTTT. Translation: CASSPNAVTGELFF.